The rows below give T cell receptor beta chains drawn from one sample of a study of neurological immune-mediated disorders. TCRdb used MiXCR to reprocess the 5' RACE reads, holding one entry per CDR3 protein. The repertoire includes roughly 57,000 distinct CDR3 sequences, around 24% of them detected once, and about 4.9% sits in the top ten. Sequences were obtained from PBMCs. The receptor set was obtained from a man in his sixties with HTLV-1-associated myelopathy (HAM/TSP). The CDR3 runs from the conserved cysteine through the conserved F or W. D genes are given only for firm matches. Size is stated for part of the rows, as once, few or many counts, or as a class when the clone is expanded.

d_gene	v_gene	abundance	j_gene	CDR3nt	CDR3aa
-	TRBV11-2	few	TRBJ2-5	TGTGCCAGCAGCTGGAGGGACAAACAAGAGACCCAGTACTTC	CASSWRDKQETQYF
-	TRBV20-1	many	TRBJ1-1	TGCAGTGCTCCTCCGGGGGGGGCCCTCATGAACACTGAAGCTTTCTTT	CSAPPGGALMNTEAFF
TRBD1	TRBV12-3/TRBV12-4	many	TRBJ2-7	TGTGCCAGCAGTCCGACAGGGCGTGGGGGCGAGCAGTACTTC	CASSPTGRGGEQYF
-	TRBV3-1	many	TRBJ2-7	TGTGCCAGCAGCCCTCAGACCACCTTGGGGGAGCAGTACTTC	CASSPQTTLGEQYF
-	TRBV5-1	many	TRBJ2-7	TGCGCCAGCCGACCGGGAGATTCCTACGAGCAGTACTTC	CASRPGDSYEQYF
TRBD1	TRBV28	once	TRBJ2-3	TGTGCCAGCAGTCCCGTCGAGACAGGGGTTCCGGATACGCAGTATTTT	CASSPVETGVPDTQYF
-	TRBV20-1	many	TRBJ2-1	TGCAGTGCTAGAAGAGGTGGGGGGAGTGACAATGAGCAGTTCTTC	CSARRGGGSDNEQFF
TRBD1	TRBV15	many	TRBJ1-2	TGTGCCACCAGCAGAGATAAAGGGGGCAATAACTATGGCTACACCTTC	CATSRDKGGNNYGYTF
-	TRBV5-1	many	TRBJ2-6	TGCGCCAGCAGCTTGGGGGCAGTAAACTCTGGGGCCAACGTCCTGACTTTC	CASSLGAVNSGANVLTF
TRBD2	TRBV6-4	few	TRBJ2-2	TGTGCCAGCAGCGCCTCCAGGCTAGCGGGAGCCCCCGCCACCGGGGAGCTGTTTTTT	CASSASRLAGAPATGELFF
TRBD2	TRBV10-2	many	TRBJ2-2	TGCGCCAGCAGTGAGGCGAAACTAGCGGGAGGGAACACCGGGGAGCTGTTTTTT	CASSEAKLAGGNTGELFF
-	TRBV5-1	-	TRBJ2-1	-	CASSFYICSARRLAGGNEQFF
-	TRBV4-1	many	TRBJ2-3	TGCGCCAGCAGCCAAGGGGGTAGAGGGCCAGCAGATACGCAGTATTTT	CASSQGGRGPADTQYF
TRBD2	TRBV7-9	many	TRBJ2-2	TGTGCCAGCAGCTTAGGAGCGGGAGACACCGGGGAGCTGTTTTTT	CASSLGAGDTGELFF
-	TRBV12-3/TRBV12-4	many	TRBJ2-3	TGTGCCAGCAGTTGGGCGGCAAGGAGGACAGATACGCAGTATTTT	CASSWAARRTDTQYF
-	TRBV24-1	-	TRBJ2-3	TGTGCCCCCGGACTGGGACATCCATTACCGAGCACAGATACGCAGTATTTT	CAPGLGHPLPSTDTQYF
TRBD2	TRBV7-6	few	TRBJ2-1	TGTGCCAGCAACACCCCATCGAGCGGGAGATCCTACAATGAGCAGTTCTTC	CASNTPSSGRSYNEQFF
-	TRBV7-3	-	TRBJ2-6	TGTGCCAGCAGCCGTATCAGGGGCGAGGCCAACGTCCTGACTTTC	CASSRIRGEANVLTF
TRBD2	TRBV28	many	TRBJ2-4	TGTGCCAGCAGTTTAGGGGGACTACTAGCCAAAAACATTCAGTACTTC	CASSLGGLLAKNIQYF
TRBD1	TRBV5-1	many	TRBJ1-1	TGCGCCAGCAGCTGGCGGACAGGAACCCAGAACACTGAAGCTTTCTTT	CASSWRTGTQNTEAFF
TRBD2	TRBV4-1	many	TRBJ2-5	TGCGCCAGCAGCCTACAGACTAGCGGGACCCGGCGTGTATACTTC	CASSLQTSGTRRVYF
TRBD1	TRBV5-1	many	TRBJ2-1	TGCGCCAGCAGCTTGGAGGGGACAGGGTCAAGTACTAGTGAGCAGTTCTTC	CASSLEGTGSSTSEQFF
-	TRBV5-1	many	TRBJ2-2	TGCGCCAGCAGCTTTCACGGGACCGAGGGCACCGGGGAGCTGTTTTTT	CASSFHGTEGTGELFF
-	TRBV4-2	-	TRBJ2-1	TGTGCCAGCAGCCAATCACCCTGGTCAAACAATGAGCAGTTCTTC	CASSQSPWSNNEQFF
-	TRBV7-2	many	TRBJ2-7	TGTGCCAGCAGCTTAGTGAGATTTGTGGACATCTCCTACGAGCAGTACTTC	CASSLVRFVDISYEQYF
-	TRBV5-6	many	TRBJ2-5	TGTGCCAGCAGCTTCCTCTTGGGAGGAGGGCAAGAGACCCAGTACTTC	CASSFLLGGGQETQYF
TRBD1	TRBV29-1	many	TRBJ2-7	TGCAGCGCCAAGACAGGGCGCACCTACGAGCAGTACTTC	CSAKTGRTYEQYF
-	TRBV5-1	-	TRBJ2-1	TGCGCCAGCAGCTTGGAGCCAGCTCCAAGCAATGAGCAGTTCTTC	CASSLEPAPSNEQFF
TRBD2	TRBV7-8	many	TRBJ2-1	TGTGCCAGCAGCTTAGCTACTAGCGGGAGCAATGAGCAGTTCTTC	CASSLATSGSNEQFF
-	TRBV5-1	many	TRBJ2-1	TGCGCCAGCAGCTTGGACAGGAACAATGAGCAGTTCTTC	CASSLDRNNEQFF
TRBD1	TRBV7-3	many	TRBJ2-7	TGTGCCAGCAGCTCCCGGGGACAGGCCGAGCCCAACTACGAGCAGTACTTC	CASSSRGQAEPNYEQYF
TRBD2	TRBV5-1	-	TRBJ2-2	TGCGCCAGCAGCTTACGGACTAGCGACACCGGGGAGCTGTTTTTT	CASSLRTSDTGELFF
TRBD2	TRBV4-1	many	TRBJ2-1	TGCGCCAGCAGCCCCACACCCGGACTAGCGGCCAATGAGCAGTTCTTC	CASSPTPGLAANEQFF
-	TRBV5-1	-	TRBJ2-2	TGCGCCAGCAGCGCGACAGGCCGGGGTGCCGGGGAGCTGTTTTTT	CASSATGRGAGELFF
TRBD1	TRBV20-1	many	TRBJ1-6	TGCAGTGCTAGTGGAACAGGGGGTAATTCACCCCTCCACTTT	CSASGTGGNSPLHF
-	TRBV29-1	-	TRBJ1-3	TGCAGCGGTATTAGCTCTGGAAACACCATATATTTT	CSGISSGNTIYF
-	TRBV6-5	many	TRBJ2-7	TGTGCCAGCAGTTACGCGGAGGGGGCCCCCTACGAGCAGTACTTC	CASSYAEGAPYEQYF
TRBD2	TRBV9	few	TRBJ2-3	TGTGCCAGCAGCGTCCGGGAGGGCTCTAGCACAGATACGCAGTATTTT	CASSVREGSSTDTQYF
-	TRBV3-1	many	TRBJ1-1	TGTGCCAGCAGCCAAGTTGCGGTCTATCCTATTTTGAACACTGAAGCTTTCTTT	CASSQVAVYPILNTEAFF
-	TRBV6-5	-	TRBJ1-4	TGTGTCAGCAGTTACTCCTTCTACAGGTCAAATGAAAAACTGTTTTTT	CVSSYSFYRSNEKLFF
TRBD1	TRBV4-1	medium-sized	TRBJ1-5	TGCGCCAGCAGCCAAGAGGTGACAGGGGATCAGCCCCAGCATTTT	CASSQEVTGDQPQHF
TRBD2	TRBV4-1	many	TRBJ2-2	TGCGCCAGCAGCCCTTATGTGGGAGGGTCGGGCACCGGGGAGCTGTTTTTT	CASSPYVGGSGTGELFF
TRBD1	TRBV29-1	many	TRBJ2-4	TGCAGCGTTTCTAAACAGGGGGGCATTCAGTACTTC	CSVSKQGGIQYF
-	TRBV7-2	many	TRBJ1-5	TGTGCCAGCAGCTTATCAGGGTTGGGCAATCAGCCCCAGCATTTT	CASSLSGLGNQPQHF
-	TRBV6-1	many	TRBJ2-7	TGTGCCAGCAGGAAGGCCCCGAGTGCCTCGGGAGAAGAGCAGTACTTC	CASRKAPSASGEEQYF
-	TRBV27	many	TRBJ1-3	TGTGCCAGCAGTTTCTCTGGAAACACCATATATTTT	CASSFSGNTIYF